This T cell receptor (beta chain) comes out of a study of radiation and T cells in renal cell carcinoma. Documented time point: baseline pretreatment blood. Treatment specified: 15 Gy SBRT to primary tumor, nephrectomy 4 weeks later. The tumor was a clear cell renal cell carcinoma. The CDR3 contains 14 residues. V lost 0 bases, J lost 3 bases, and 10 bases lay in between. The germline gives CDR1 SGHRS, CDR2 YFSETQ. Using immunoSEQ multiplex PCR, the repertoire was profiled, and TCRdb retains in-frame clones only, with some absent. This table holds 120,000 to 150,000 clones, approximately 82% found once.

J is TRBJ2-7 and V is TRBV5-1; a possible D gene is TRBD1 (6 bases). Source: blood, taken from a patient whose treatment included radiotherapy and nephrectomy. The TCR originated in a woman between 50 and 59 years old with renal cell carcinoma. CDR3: CASSLDVRGYEQYF. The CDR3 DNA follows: TGCGCCAGCAGCTTGGATGTCAGGGGCTACGAGCAGTACTTC.